These 21 T cell receptor beta chains came from one sample sequenced in a study of T cells in Graves' hyperthyroidism and ophthalmopathy. Researchers amplified the TCR beta CDR3 regions from RNA transcripts. TCR CDR3 underwent first-round RT-PCR with the HTBI primer set. TCRdb used MiXCR to reprocess the multiplex PCR reads, holding one entry per CDR3 protein. The sample records roughly 290,000 distinct CDR3 sequences, approximately 17% being singletons. The sequencing input was blood. These receptors came from an older woman with Graves' ophthalmopathy.

The chain combines TRBV4-2 with TRBJ1-1; D unresolved. Trimming removed 3 bases from V and 1 base from J, with 6 bases in between. This CDR3 is 13 amino acids long. Germline CDR1 reads LGHNA; CDR2 reads YNFKEQ. The CDR3 bases are TGTGCCAGCAGCCACCGGGAGAACACTGAAGCTTTCTTT. It yields the protein CASSHRENTEAFF.

This clonotype was picked up a small number of times. V gene TRBV4-1 combines with J gene TRBJ2-7; possible D gene TRBD2, 6 bases. This CDR3 is built from 15 residues. Trimming pared 0 bases from V and 2 bases from J, leaving 11 bases between. The germline gives CDR1 MGHRA, CDR2 YSYEKL. The CDR3 sequence: CASSQDGGTPYEQYF. The CDR3 region has the DNA TGCGCCAGCAGCCAAGATGGGGGGACCCCCTACGAGCAGTACTTC.

In the case of this clonotype: This clone may be a read error of a much larger clone one base away. The conserved final phenylalanine or tryptophan is absent from the CDR3, which likely points to a read error. This rearrangement joins TRBV7-2 to TRBJ2-3; a weak D match, TRBD1 (5 bases). V lost 7 bases, J lost 1 base, and 18 bases lay in between. Germline V gives CDR1 SGHTA, CDR2 FQGNSA. This CDR3 has 16 amino acids. DNA for the CDR3: TGTGCCAGCACTCCAGCCCTCGTCAGGGGCACAGATACGCAGTATCTT. Amino acid sequence: CASTPALVRGTDTQYL.

In its sample, this clonotype was seen many times. The chain employs TRBV5-1 and TRBJ1-1; possible D gene TRBD1, 6 bases. Germline CDR1 SGHRS, CDR2 YFSETQ. This CDR3 spans 15 amino acids. V lost 0 bases to trimming and J lost 0 bases, with 9 bases between them. The CDR3 reads CASSLEGQMNTEAFF. The CDR3 DNA reads as TGCGCCAGCAGCTTGGAAGGACAGATGAACACTGAAGCTTTCTTT.

This clonotype was seen at least ten times. This sequence joins TRBV28 and TRBJ2-5; 13 bases map to TRBD2. Unmatched junction bases numbered 8, after V lost 5 bases and J lost 2 bases. The CDR3 contains 17 residues. Germline V gene sequence: CDR1 MDHEN, CDR2 SYDVKM. In nucleotides, the CDR3 is TGTGCCAGCAGTCCCTCGGGACTAGCGGGGAAACAAGAGACCCAGTACTTC. The encoded protein is CASSPSGLAGKQETQYF.

This chain connects TRBV7-2 to TRBJ1-1; no clear D. Germline CDR1 is SGHTA and CDR2 is FQGNSA. The V gene lost 6 bases and the J gene lost 6 bases, with 11 bases spanning the gap. This CDR3 contains 12 residues. CDR3 sequence (DNA): TGTGCCAGCAGTTTTCGGGGTTCTGAAGCTTTCTTT. This encodes CASSFRGSEAFF.

CDR3: CASSTGAGSTGELFF. The CDR3 nucleotides are TGTGCCAGCAGCACAGGGGCAGGGAGCACCGGGGAGCTGTTTTTT. This chain connects TRBV5-5 to TRBJ2-2; 7 nucleotides line up with TRBD1. Germline V lookup: CDR1 SGHKS, CDR2 YYEKEE (reference sequence). V lost 4 bases and J lost 4; bases outside the gene matches: 7. The CDR3 runs 15 residues.

This chain connects TRBV4-3 to TRBJ2-7, with TRBD2 identical over 7 bases. Germline V CDR1 and CDR2: LGHNA, YSLEER. The ends lost 1 base at V and 0 bases at J; junction bases unmatched: 9. The CDR3 is made up of 17 amino acids. The CDR3 nucleotides are TGCGCCAGCAGCCAAGGCCGCCGGGACTACGGCTCCTACGAGCAGTACTTC. Protein sequence: CASSQGRRDYGSYEQYF.

This clonotype was recorded at least ten times. The rearrangement links TRBV6-6 to TRBJ1-5; no definite D call. Deletions cut 1 base from V and 6 bases from J, with 7 bases between. This CDR3 has 13 amino acids. The germline V gene encodes CDR1 MNHNY and CDR2 SVGAGI (reference sequence). The CDR3 here is CASSYYGSQPQHF. DNA for the CDR3: TGTGCCAGCAGTTACTACGGGAGTCAGCCCCAGCATTTT.

This clonotype has at least ten counts. The gene calls are TRBV6-1 and TRBJ1-6; no clear D. The CDR3 contains 15 residues. CDR1 is MNHNS and CDR2 is SASEGT in the germline V gene. Trimming stripped 3 bases from V and 3 bases from J, with 9 bases between. The chain's CDR3 is CASSERDFYNSPLHF. The CDR3 nucleotides are TGTGCCAGCAGTGAGAGGGATTTCTATAATTCACCCCTCCACTTT.

This clonotype was recorded at least ten times. This rearrangement joins TRBV7-9 to TRBJ1-2; D possibly corresponds to TRBD1 (5 bases). The V end was cut by 1 base, the J end by 4 bases, with 13 bases between. The CDR3 covers 15 residues. The germline CDR1 and CDR2 sequences are SEHNR and FQNEAQ (reference sequence). The CDR3 DNA reads TGTGCCAGCAGCTTAGGTCAGGGCGGAGGCTATGGCTACACCTTC. Translated, it gives CASSLGQGGGYGYTF.

About this clonotype itself: A single base separates this from a much larger clone, so it may be a read error. The V call is TRBV7-2, the J call TRBJ1-1, with TRBD1 identical over 8 bases. Germline assignment: CDR1 SGHTA and CDR2 FQGNSA. This CDR3 spans 16 amino acids. V lost 5 bases, J lost 7 bases, and 15 bases stayed unmatched. CDR3 region: CASSARERQGRVEAFF. CDR3 in DNA: TGTGCCAGCAGCGCACGTGAGAGACAGGGGAGAGTTGAAGCTTTCTTT.

This clonotype was picked up many times. The CDR3, as DNA: TGTGCCAGCAGTTACGCGGGCGGCGGGAAGACCCAGTACTTC. Amino acid sequence: CASSYAGGGKTQYF. This chain joins TRBV6-1 and TRBJ2-5, with a tentative D call TRBD2 (6 bases). Germline V CDR1 and CDR2: MNHNS, SASEGT. V dropped 5 bases and J dropped 6 bases, with 16 bases sitting between them. This CDR3 region has 14 residues.

The CDR3 nucleotides read TGTGCCAGCAGTCCAGGGATTTCATATGGCTACACCTTC. Its protein product is CASSPGISYGYTF. The V call is TRBV14, the J call TRBJ1-2; a weak D match, TRBD1 (5 bases). This CDR3 has 13 amino acids. V lost 6 bases, J lost 5 bases, and 13 bases lay in between. From germline, CDR1 is SGHDN and CDR2 FVKESK. Full variable domain (outside the CDR3, taken from reference TRBV14 and TRBJ1-2): EAGVTQFPSHSVIEKGQTVTLRCDPISGHDNLYWYRRVMGKEIKFLLHFVKESKQDESGMPNNRFLAERTGGTYSTLKVQPAELEDSGVYFCASSPGISYGYTFGSGTRLTVV.

This clonotype was recorded many times. The V call is TRBV19, the J call TRBJ1-2; 8 nucleotides line up with TRBD1. Germline CDR1 and CDR2: LNHDA and SQIVND (reference sequence). With V trimmed by 3 bases and J by 7 bases, 13 bases remained unmatched. The CDR3 runs 16 residues. The CDR3 here is CASSIIGEDRVLGYTF. In DNA, the CDR3 is TGTGCCAGTAGTATCATCGGCGAGGACAGGGTGCTTGGCTACACCTTC.

This clonotype was seen many times. The chain is built from TRBV18 and TRBJ2-1; weak D call: TRBD2 (6 bases). Per germline, CDR1 KGHSH and CDR2 LQKENI. The CDR3 loop spans 14 amino acids. Trimming took 4 bases from V and 7 from J, leaving 14 bases between them. This chain's CDR3 is CASSLSGTSNEQFF. CDR3 sequence (DNA): TGTGCCAGCTCACTCTCCGGGACTTCTAATGAGCAGTTCTTC.

This clonotype was recorded many times. The V call is TRBV6-2 or TRBV6-3, the J call TRBJ2-7; D remains ambiguous. The CDR3 contains 15 residues. Trimming pared 3 bases from V and 3 bases from J, leaving 15 bases between. Germline V CDR1 and CDR2: MNHEY, SVGEGT. In DNA form, the CDR3 reads TGTGCCAGCAGTTATGACCGCTTGAAGTACTACGAGCAGTACTTC. Translated: CASSYDRLKYYEQYF.

This clonotype appeared many times. The chain carries TRBV3-1 and TRBJ2-7; D gene unclear. This CDR3 spans 13 amino acids. Germline CDR1 reads LGHDT; CDR2 reads YNNKEL (reference sequence). The V gene lost 2 bases and the J gene lost 5 bases, with 10 bases spanning the gap. The CDR3 reads CASSQLSVDEQYF. Here the CDR3 DNA reads TGTGCCAGCAGCCAACTCAGTGTGGACGAGCAGTACTTC.

The table lists this clonotype with a count of one. The chain has TRBV6-8 and TRBJ2-2, with 7 bases identical to TRBD2. The ends lost 2 bases at V and 7 bases at J; junction bases unmatched: 7. This CDR3 has 15 residues. Germline lookup yields CDR1 MNHGY and CDR2 SAAAGT. As DNA, the CDR3 is TGTGCCAGCAGTTACCCAGCGGGGCTGGGCGGGGAGCTGTTTTTT. It encodes CASSYPAGLGGELFF.

In its sample, this clonotype was seen many times. V usage is TRBV12-3 or TRBV12-4 and J usage is TRBJ2-1; possible D gene TRBD1, 5 bases. CDR3 length equals 12 residues. V was shortened by 5 bases and J by 4 bases, with 6 bases between the two germline ends. CDR3 sequence (DNA): TGTGCCAGCAGTACAGGATACAATGAGCAGTTCTTC. Protein sequence: CASSTGYNEQFF.

There are a few counts of this clonotype. The chain employs TRBV6-1 and TRBJ1-2, with D hard to call. CDR1 is MNHNS and CDR2 is SASEGT in the germline V gene. Trimming removed 2 bases at V and 12 bases at J, with 7 bases between. The CDR3 is 10 amino acids. The CDR3 loop is CASSENGHTF. As DNA, the CDR3 is TGTGCCAGCAGTGAAAACGGCCACACCTTC.